Here is one T cell receptor beta chain with its context. The data are from a study of blood T cell repertoires in COVID-19. About the research overall: Samples of COVID-19 (acute and convalescent) were obtained from the United States, Italy and Spain. Nucleic acid was either cDNA or gDNA, and it came from T cells, B-cell-depleted T cells, or PBMCs.

CDR1 is SGHAT and CDR2 is FQDESV in the germline V gene (reference sequence). This CDR3 has 16 amino acids. V shed 1 base, J shed 6 bases, and the junction held 10 bases outside the gene matches. Per the study methods: Reference gene primers were amplified, and this amplification served to estimate nucleated cell counts. TCRdb keeps only in-frame clones here, not all; method: immunoSEQ multiplex PCR. V, J and clone size are taken as reported in that table, and D and trimming were inferred from the DNA itself. The sample lists more than 250,000 clones, roughly 85% seen once, with 4.5% to 6% in the top ten.

The receptor was isolated from a man aged 45-60 years with active or convalescent COVID-19. The specimen sequenced was peripheral blood. This rearrangement joins TRBV11-1 to TRBJ1-2; 8 nucleotides align to TRBD1. CDR3 region: CASSLGRGTGRDGYTF. CDR3 DNA sequence: TGTGCCAGCAGCTTAGGTCGGGGGACAGGTCGGGATGGCTACACCTTC.